Listed below are T cell receptor beta chains from one sample, sequenced in a study of CD4 T cells in relation to SARS-CoV-2 and coronaviruses. The protocol was immunoSEQ multiplex PCR, while the TCRdb copy is restricted to in-frame clones and leaves out a portion. This sample has some 21,000 clones, with 60% to 80% found just once. No cognate antigen is known for these TCRs. Specimen: CD4+ T cells from PBMCs, cultured in vitro. Receptors were obtained from a human donor in good health. CDR3s include the opening cysteine and the closing phenylalanine or tryptophan. Each record gives: CDR3 DNA, CDR3 protein, D gene, J gene, V gene, clone size. A D gene is named only where the DNA matches it firmly. Expanded clones are given a class, and other clones once, few, many or no size at all.

TGTGCCAGCAGCCAAGGGAGGGCGGACACTGAAGCTTTCTTT,CASSQGRADTEAFF,-,TRBJ1-1,TRBV3-1/TRBV3-2,-
TGTGCCAGCAGCTTGGCCTCGTTCACTGAAGCTTTCTTT,CASSLASFTEAFF,-,TRBJ1-1,TRBV5-6,-
TGTGCCAGCAGAAAGGTTAATTATTACACTGAAGCTTTCTTT,CASRKVNYYTEAFF,-,TRBJ1-1,TRBV6-5,medium-sized
TGTGCCAGCAGCAAAGCCGGGGGCATTAAACTTGAAGCTTTCTTT,CASSKAGGIKLEAFF,-,TRBJ1-1,TRBV21-1,few
TGCGCCAGCAGGCAGCTCGAGCGGGTCACAGATACGCAGTATTTT,CASRQLERVTDTQYF,-,TRBJ2-3,TRBV5-1,-
TGTGCCAGCAGCACGCGAGAGGGGGCGCGAGCTGAAGCTTTCTTT,CASSTREGARAEAFF,TRBD1,TRBJ1-1,TRBV7-8,medium-sized
TGCGCCAGCAGCTCATCCGCCGGGACAGGGTCCTACAATGAGCAGTTCTTC,CASSSSAGTGSYNEQFF,TRBD1,TRBJ2-1,TRBV5-1,-
TGTGCCAGCAGCTTCGGCCTAGAATACAATGAGCAGTTCTTC,CASSFGLEYNEQFF,-,TRBJ2-1,TRBV7-3,few
TGTGCCAGCAGGTCCACCGGGACAGGGTGGGAGACCCAGTACTTC,CASRSTGTGWETQYF,TRBD1,TRBJ2-5,TRBV6-5,-
TGCGCCAGCAGCTCGGGGCTGAACTATGGCTACACCTTC,CASSSGLNYGYTF,-,TRBJ1-2,TRBV5-1,few
TGTGCCAGCTCACCACGGGGGGGCTCCTACGAGCAGTACTTC,CASSPRGGSYEQYF,TRBD2,TRBJ2-7,TRBV18,-
TGTGCCAGCAGCCGGGGGGAATACCTCCAAGCTTTCTTT,CASSRGEYLQAFF,-,TRBJ1-1,TRBV7-9,once
TGTGCCAGCAGCCGTGGAGAGGAGACCCAGTACTTC,CASSRGEETQYF,-,TRBJ2-5,TRBV5-4,-
TGTGCCAGCAGCTCCGGGACTAGTACCTACAATGAGCAGTTCTTC,CASSSGTSTYNEQFF,TRBD2,TRBJ2-1,TRBV5-4,-
TGTGCCAGCAGCTACAGGGAAGTAACTAATGAAAAACTGTTTTTT,CASSYREVTNEKLFF,-,TRBJ1-4,TRBV9,-
TGTGCCATCAGTTCTGTGACAGGGGGCCACACTGAAGCTTTCTTT,CAISSVTGGHTEAFF,TRBD1,TRBJ1-1,TRBV10-3,-
TGTGCCAGCAGTTATTCACCGGGACTAGACACCGGGGAGCTGTTTTTT,CASSYSPGLDTGELFF,TRBD2,TRBJ2-2,TRBV6-5,-
TGCAGCGTTGTACCTAGCGGTGGCGAGACCCAGTACTTC,CSVVPSGGETQYF,TRBD2,TRBJ2-5,TRBV29-1,-
TGCAGCGTTGTCGGCAGAGAGACCCAGTACTTC,CSVVGRETQYF,-,TRBJ2-5,TRBV29-1,medium-sized
TGTGCCAGCAGCCGGACAGTCCAAGAGACCCAGTACTTC,CASSRTVQETQYF,-,TRBJ2-5,TRBV7-9,-
TGTGCCAGCAGTTACTGGCTAGCGGGCGGATACAATGAGCAGTTCTTC,CASSYWLAGGYNEQFF,TRBD2,TRBJ2-1,TRBV6-2/TRBV6-3,-
TGTGCCAGCGCGTTCGGGGTATGGGGAAAAGAGACCCAGTACTTC,CASAFGVWGKETQYF,-,TRBJ2-5,TRBV2,-
TGTGCCAGCAGCCGGGACCGAGGAGGCAATCAGCCCCAGCATTTT,CASSRDRGGNQPQHF,-,TRBJ1-5,TRBV2,-
TGTGCCTGGAGTGCGATTGGGACAGGGAGCTACGAGCAGTACTTC,CAWSAIGTGSYEQYF,TRBD1,TRBJ2-7,TRBV30,-
TGTGCCAGCAGCCGCGGACTAACCGTGAGCTCCTACGAGCAGTACTTC,CASSRGLTVSSYEQYF,-,TRBJ2-7,TRBV27,-
TGTGCCAGCAGACCGCAGGGATCGCAGACCCAGTACTTC,CASRPQGSQTQYF,-,TRBJ2-5,TRBV2,-
TGTGCCAGCAGCTTTGGGACTAGCGGGGTATTGGAGACCCAGTACTTC,CASSFGTSGVLETQYF,TRBD2,TRBJ2-5,TRBV7-2,-
TGTGCCAGTGCCCGGGAACTTGAGCAGTACTTC,CASARELEQYF,-,TRBJ2-7,TRBV2,-
TGTGCCAGCAGCGTAGACGGAGGGAACAATTCACCCCTCCACTTT,CASSVDGGNNSPLHF,-,TRBJ1-6,TRBV9,-
TGCGCCAGCAGCCAAGACACCTCCTGGGGCGGGGAGCTGTTTTTT,CASSQDTSWGGELFF,-,TRBJ2-2,TRBV4-1,-
TGTGCCAGCAGTTTCCAGGGTAACACTGAAGCTTTCTTT,CASSFQGNTEAFF,-,TRBJ1-1,TRBV12-3/TRBV12-4,-
TGTGCCAGTAAATCGACAGCTTCTATTGAAAAACTGTTTTTT,CASKSTASIEKLFF,-,TRBJ1-4,TRBV6-5,few
TGTGCCAGTAGTATCTCATCCGGGGGGCCCCAGCATTTT,CASSISSGGPQHF,-,TRBJ1-5,TRBV19,-
TGTGCCAGCGCTAACAGGGGGACAGATACGCAGTATTTT,CASANRGTDTQYF,TRBD1,TRBJ2-3,TRBV12-3/TRBV12-4,-
TGTGCCAGCAGCCCGGATGGGGGGGGTAATCAGCCCCAGCATTTT,CASSPDGGGNQPQHF,-,TRBJ1-5,TRBV7-9,-
TGTGCCAGCTCACCAAGGGCAGGGGGAGAGGATAACTATGGCTACACCTTC,CASSPRAGGEDNYGYTF,TRBD1,TRBJ1-2,TRBV18,once
TGTGCCAGCAGTGAACCAGTTGGGGTAGGCAACTATGGCTACACCTTC,CASSEPVGVGNYGYTF,-,TRBJ1-2,TRBV6-1,-
TGTGCCAGTAGTATTACGCGGCAGGGCGGTGGAAACACCATATATTTT,CASSITRQGGGNTIYF,-,TRBJ1-3,TRBV19,-
TGCGCCAGCAGCCTGTGGGGTACAGCCTATGGCTACACCTTC,CASSLWGTAYGYTF,-,TRBJ1-2,TRBV4-1,-
TGTGCCAGCGGACCTCCCCAGGGGACAGCCTTCTATAATTCACCCCTCCACTTT,CASGPPQGTAFYNSPLHF,TRBD1,TRBJ1-6,TRBV28,-
TGTGCCAGCAGCTTGGGGCTAGCGAGGGTCAATGAGCAGTTCTTC,CASSLGLARVNEQFF,-,TRBJ2-1,TRBV11-1,-
TGCAGTGCTAGTTCCCGGGTCAACTATGGCTACACCTTC,CSASSRVNYGYTF,-,TRBJ1-2,TRBV20-1,-
TGCGCCAGCCGACTAGCGGGCCAAGAGACCCAGTACTTC,CASRLAGQETQYF,TRBD2,TRBJ2-5,TRBV10-2,-
TGTGCCAGCTCACCCAAAGCGGGGGGAATCACAGATACGCAGTATTTT,CASSPKAGGITDTQYF,TRBD2,TRBJ2-3,TRBV18,-
TGTGCCAGCAGTTACCTCCTCTGGGGCAGCAACTATGGCTACACCTTC,CASSYLLWGSNYGYTF,-,TRBJ1-2,TRBV6-2/TRBV6-3,-
TGTGCCAGTAGTCCCAGTGGAGTCCCGACGGGAAAACTGTTTTTT,CASSPSGVPTGKLFF,-,TRBJ1-4,TRBV19,-
TGTGCCAGCAGTGAACAGACCTACGAGCAGTACTTC,CASSEQTYEQYF,-,TRBJ2-7,TRBV2,few
TGCAGCGCCAAGGGGACGAGTAGCACAGATACGCAGTATTTT,CSAKGTSSTDTQYF,-,TRBJ2-3,TRBV29-1,-
TGTGCCACCCGGGGGGTTAAGTACAATGAGCAGTTCTTC,CATRGVKYNEQFF,TRBD2,TRBJ2-1,TRBV6-5,once
TGTGCCAGCGGGGGGCAGGGGGGGTACACTGAAGCTTTCTTT,CASGGQGGYTEAFF,TRBD1,TRBJ1-1,TRBV2,-
TGTGCCAGTAGTATCGGTCCATCGCGAAGCTCCTACGAGCAGTACTTC,CASSIGPSRSSYEQYF,-,TRBJ2-7,TRBV19,few
TGTGCCAGCAGTCCAGGACTAGCATTGGAGACCCAGTACTTC,CASSPGLALETQYF,TRBD2,TRBJ2-5,TRBV6-2/TRBV6-3,-
TGCGCCAGCAGCCAAGTCGGCAGGGCACCTAATTCACCCCTCCACTTT,CASSQVGRAPNSPLHF,-,TRBJ1-6,TRBV4-1,-
TGTGCCAGCAGCTTGGAGGGCTATGGCTACACCTTC,CASSLEGYGYTF,-,TRBJ1-2,TRBV5-4,-
TGTGCCAGCAGCGGCCTGCGAGGCGCGAACACCGGGGAGCTGTTTTTT,CASSGLRGANTGELFF,-,TRBJ2-2,TRBV7-9,-